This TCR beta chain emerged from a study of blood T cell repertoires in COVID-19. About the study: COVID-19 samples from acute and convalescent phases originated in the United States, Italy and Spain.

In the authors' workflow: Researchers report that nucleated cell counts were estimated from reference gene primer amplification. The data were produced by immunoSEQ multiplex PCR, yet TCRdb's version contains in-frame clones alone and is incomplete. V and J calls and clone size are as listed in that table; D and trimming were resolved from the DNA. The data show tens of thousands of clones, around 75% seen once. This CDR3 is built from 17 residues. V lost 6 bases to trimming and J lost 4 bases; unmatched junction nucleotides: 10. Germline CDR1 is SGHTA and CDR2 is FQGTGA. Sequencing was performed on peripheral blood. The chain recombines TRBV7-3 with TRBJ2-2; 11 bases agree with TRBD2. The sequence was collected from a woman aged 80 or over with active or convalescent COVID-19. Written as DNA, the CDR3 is TGTGCCAGCAGTCCACTAGCGGGGGTCCCACCCACCGGGGAGCTGTTTTTT. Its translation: CASSPLAGVPPTGELFF.